The 20 T cell receptor beta chains below were found in one sample sequenced in a study of blood T cell repertoires in COVID-19. Using immunoSEQ multiplex PCR, the repertoire was profiled, and TCRdb retains in-frame clones only, with some absent. In the table there are 200,000 or so clones, more than 85% of which are singletons. Sequences were obtained from peripheral blood. Receptor source: a man aged 70 or older with active or convalescent COVID-19.

V and J are TRBV18 and TRBJ2-3; 12 positions match TRBD1. V was pared by 3 bases and J by 4 bases, with 5 bases of the junction left unmatched. This CDR3 region has 16 residues. CDR1 KGHSH and CDR2 LQKENI come from the germline V gene. The DNA for the CDR3 is TGTGCCAGCTCACCCTCAGGGACAGGGGGCGCAGATACGCAGTATTTT. It is translated as CASSPSGTGGADTQYF.

This clone was picked up one time. The V and J genes are TRBV5-1 and TRBJ2-5, with unresolved D. V shed 0 bases and J shed 1 base, with 10 bases lying between them. From germline, CDR1 is SGHRS and CDR2 YFSETQ. This CDR3 is 15 amino acids long. The CDR3: CASSLAARFQETQYF. The CDR3 DNA is TGCGCCAGCAGCTTGGCGGCTAGATTCCAAGAGACCCAGTACTTC. The variable domain in full, with the rest retrieved from reference TRBV5-1 and TRBJ2-5, is KAGVTQTPRYLIKTRGQQVTLSCSPISGHRSVSWYQQTPGQGLQFLFEYFSETQRNKGNFPGRFSGRQFSNSRSEMNVSTLELGDSALYLCASSLAARFQETQYFGPGTRLLVL.

The V gene is TRBV18, the J gene TRBJ2-2; tentatively, D is TRBD1 (6 bases). The germline CDR1 and CDR2 sequences are KGHSH and LQKENI. V was clipped by 4 bases and J by 0 bases, with 18 bases between them. This CDR3 comprises 18 residues. This chain's CDR3 is CASSRQVVLETNTGELFF. CDR3 DNA: TGTGCCAGCTCACGACAGGTGGTGCTGGAGACGAACACCGGGGAGCTGTTTTTT.

The sample holds one count of this clone. J is TRBJ2-7 and V is TRBV24-1, with D perhaps TRBD1 (6 bases). CDR1 is KGHDR, CDR2 SFDVKD, per germline. The V gene lost 2 bases and the J gene lost 7 bases, with 11 bases spanning the gap. The CDR3 length is 13 residues. Here the CDR3 DNA reads TGTGCCACCAGTGATTCCTACAGGGTGGAGCAGTACTTC. This gives the protein CATSDSYRVEQYF.

The V gene is TRBV7-2, the J gene TRBJ2-3; 11 positions agree with TRBD2. Germline assignment: CDR1 SGHTA and CDR2 FQGNSA. The CDR3 totals 17 residues. The V and J ends lost 1 base and 6 bases, in that order; junction bases with no gene match: 9. Written as DNA, the CDR3 is TGTGCCAGCAGCTTAGGTAGCGGGGGGGCCTTTGCGGATACGCAGTATTTT. Protein product: CASSLGSGGAFADTQYF.

This clone was counted only a few times. The chain uses TRBV30 and TRBJ2-7; TRBD2 matches at 12 bases. V shed 5 bases and J 7 bases; nucleotides not matched to a gene: 12. The CDR3 runs 15 residues. Germline CDR1 and CDR2: GTSNPN and SVGIG (reference sequence). CDR3 loop: CAWRLAGVRVGEQYF. The CDR3 DNA reads as TGTGCCTGGCGACTAGCGGGAGTTAGGGTAGGGGAGCAGTACTTC. The full variable domain, in which reference TRBV30 and TRBJ2-7 provide the parts outside the CDR3, is SQTIHQWPATLVQPVGSPLSLECTVEGTSNPNLYWYRQAAGRGLQLLFYSVGIGQISSEVPQNLSASRPQDRQFILSSKKLLLSDSGFYLCAWRLAGVRVGEQYFGPGTRLTVT.

V is TRBV9 and J is TRBJ2-2, with TRBD2 matching 7 bases. The CDR3 extends over 15 amino acids. Per the germline V gene, CDR1 is SGDLS and CDR2 is YYNGEE. The J segment lost 4 bases and the V segment lost 3 bases, leaving 6 bases of the junction unmatched. This chain's CDR3 is CASSGDGGGTGELFF. CDR3 in DNA: TGTGCCAGCAGCGGAGATGGGGGGGGCACCGGGGAGCTGTTTTTT.

This chain connects TRBV30 to TRBJ1-1; weak D call: TRBD1 (5 bases). V lost 4 bases and J lost 4, with 16 bases in between. CDR1 GTSNPN and CDR2 SVGIG come from the germline V gene (reference sequence). CDR3 length: 14 residues. The CDR3 spells CAWTSKGIVTEAFF. The CDR3 nucleotides read TGTGCCTGGACATCTAAGGGGATTGTCACTGAAGCTTTCTTT.

The V and J genes are TRBV30 and TRBJ1-1; 7 bases are a match to TRBD1. With V trimmed by 3 bases and J by 10 bases, 11 bases remained unmatched. The CDR3 spans 13 residues. Germline V gene data show CDR1 as GTSNPN and CDR2 as SVGIG (reference sequence). CDR3 in amino acids: CAWSQGGGKGAFF. The CDR3 region has the DNA TGTGCCTGGAGCCAAGGGGGCGGGAAGGGAGCTTTCTTT.

The chain recombines TRBV5-1 with TRBJ2-5, with TRBD2 matching 11 bases. Germline trimming cut 3 bases from V and 5 bases from J; bases unmatched to any gene: 3. This CDR3 region has 14 residues. In germline, CDR1 is SGHRS, CDR2 YFSETQ. The CDR3 loop reads CASSSIAGGETQYF. The CDR3 nucleotides are TGCGCCAGCAGCTCAATAGCGGGAGGGGAGACCCAGTACTTC.

CDR3 coding DNA: TGTGCCAGCAGCCGTTTGGATACGCAGTATTTT. As protein: CASSRLDTQYF. The chain links TRBV5-6 to TRBJ2-3; no firm D call. Germline CDR1 reads SGHDT; CDR2 reads YYEEEE. Between the trimmed V and J ends, which lost 4 bases and 6 bases, there was a span of 6 bases. CDR3 length: 11 amino acids.

This chain uses TRBV27 with TRBJ1-4; possible D gene TRBD1, 6 bases. Germline V lookup: CDR1 MNHEY, CDR2 SMNVEV (reference sequence). This CDR3 spans 15 amino acids. Trimming took 8 bases from V and 3 from J, leaving 16 bases between them. CDR3 sequence: CASRSQGSANEKLFF. In DNA form, the CDR3 reads TGTGCCAGCCGGTCCCAGGGGTCTGCTAATGAAAAACTGTTTTTT.

The V gene is TRBV4-3, the J gene TRBJ2-7; 12 positions agree with TRBD2. The CDR3 extends over 19 amino acids. V gave up 0 bases and J gave up 2 bases; unmatched junction bases: 11. The germline V gene has CDR1 LGHNA and CDR2 YSLEER. CDR3 sequence: CASSQDSPRASGRAYEQYF. Here the CDR3 DNA reads TGCGCCAGCAGCCAAGATAGTCCCCGCGCTAGCGGGAGGGCCTACGAGCAGTACTTC.

The chain recombines TRBV6-2 or TRBV6-3 with TRBJ2-5; no clear D gene. Germline CDR1 MNHEY, CDR2 SVGEGT. The CDR3 is 13 amino acids. The V end lost 4 bases, the J end lost 5 bases, and 11 bases lay between the germline ends. CDR3 bases: TGTGCCAGCAGTTTGAGGCGTAGGGAGACCCAGTACTTC. Its protein product is CASSLRRRETQYF.

For the CDR3, the DNA is TGTGCCATCAGTGAGTCGGGACAGGGCACTGAAGCTTTCTTT. Translation: CAISESGQGTEAFF. The chain uses TRBV10-3 and TRBJ1-1; TRBD1 matches 9 bases. The CDR3 sequence is 14 residues long. The germline V gene encodes CDR1 ENHRY and CDR2 SYGVKD. The trim removed 0 bases at V and 4 bases at J, leaving 0 bases unmatched.

V gene TRBV7-8 combines with J gene TRBJ2-2; D might be TRBD1 (5 bases). Trimming left V 9 bases short and J 0 bases short, with 11 bases between. Germline V gene lookup returns CDR1 SGHVS and CDR2 FQNEAQ. This CDR3 is built from 14 residues. The CDR3 sequence: CASYQTANTGELFF. Here the CDR3 DNA reads TGTGCCAGTTATCAGACAGCGAACACCGGGGAGCTGTTTTTT. Together with reference TRBV7-8 and TRBJ2-2, the CDR3 gives the full variable domain: GAGVSQSPRYKVAKRGQDVALRCDPISGHVSLFWYQQALGQGPEFLTYFQNEAQLDKSGLPSDRFFAERPEGSVSTLKIQRTQQEDSAVYLCASYQTANTGELFFGEGSRLTVL.

The J gene is TRBJ2-7, the V gene TRBV19; no definite D call. The CDR3 contains 13 residues. Trimming cost V 4 bases and J 6 bases, with 13 bases left between them. Germline V gene data show CDR1 as LNHDA and CDR2 as SQIVND (reference sequence). CDR3 nucleotide sequence: TGTGCCAGTAGTAGCCCGGCCGGGTTCGAGCAGTACTTC. It is translated as CASSSPAGFEQYF. The entire variable domain, with the rest obtained from reference TRBV19 and TRBJ2-7, is as follows: DGGITQSPKYLFRKEGQNVTLSCEQNLNHDAMYWYRQDPGQGLRLIYYSQIVNDFQKGDIAEGYSVSREKKESFPLTVTSAQKNPTAFYLCASSSPAGFEQYFGPGTRLTVT.

The V call is TRBV9, the J call TRBJ2-7, with D tentatively TRBD1 (6 bases). The length of the CDR3 is 13 residues. Germline CDR1 is SGDLS and CDR2 is YYNGEE. V lost 5 bases and J 6 bases, leaving 15 bases between the germline ends. The CDR3 nucleotides are TGTGCCAGCAGTGCCAATACAGGGTCCGAGCAGTACTTC. Translating it yields CASSANTGSEQYF.

The chain carries TRBV4-3 and TRBJ2-3; tentative D call: TRBD2 (7 bases). Germline V gene lookup returns CDR1 LGHNA and CDR2 YSLEER. The CDR3 has 18 amino acids. Trimming stripped 1 base from V and 1 base from J, with 18 bases between. The CDR3: CASSQVFGGGVGTDTQYF. CDR3 DNA: TGCGCCAGCAGCCAAGTTTTCGGAGGGGGGGTGGGCACAGATACGCAGTATTTT.

The rearrangement uses TRBV6-2 or TRBV6-3 and TRBJ2-7; TRBD2 might be the D (5 bases). CDR3 length: 14 amino acids. The germline V gene has CDR1 MNHEY and CDR2 SVGEGT. V was pared by 3 bases and J by 0 bases, with 9 bases between. CDR3 region: CASSYGGYSYEQYF. The CDR3 nucleotides read TGTGCCAGCAGTTATGGCGGGTACTCCTACGAGCAGTACTTC.